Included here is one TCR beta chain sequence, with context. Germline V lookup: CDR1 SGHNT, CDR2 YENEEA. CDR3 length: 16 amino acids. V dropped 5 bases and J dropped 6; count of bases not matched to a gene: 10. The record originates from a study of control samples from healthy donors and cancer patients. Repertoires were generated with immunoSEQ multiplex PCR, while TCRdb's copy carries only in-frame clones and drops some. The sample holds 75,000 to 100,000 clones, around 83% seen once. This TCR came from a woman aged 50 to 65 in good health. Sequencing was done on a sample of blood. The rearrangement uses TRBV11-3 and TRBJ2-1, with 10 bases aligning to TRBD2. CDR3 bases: TGTGCCAGCAGCCCAGGTCTAGCGGGAGCCCGCAATGAGCAGTTCTTC. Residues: CASSPGLAGARNEQFF.